These T cell receptor beta chains were read from a single sample in a study of regulatory T cells in long-lasting Graves disease. Each CDR3 protein gets one entry after TCRdb re-called the multiplex PCR reads with MiXCR. The sample lists 400,000 to 500,000 distinct CDR3 sequences, around 15% occurring once. This same sample was also taken into another study, of T cells in Graves' hyperthyroidism and ophthalmopathy.

Sample: peripheral blood mononuclear cells (PBMCs), taken at new diagnosis, from a patient treated with antithyroid drugs. These receptors were taken from a young woman with Graves disease. CDR3s include the opening cysteine and the closing phenylalanine or tryptophan. Each record gives: J gene, D gene, V gene, clone size, CDR3 protein, CDR3 DNA. The D gene is left open where the match is weak. Size is omitted from some rows. Given values are once, few, many or a class for expanded clones.

TRBJ1-2 NA TRBV7-2 few CASSLDGGYYGYTF TGTGCCAGCAGCTTAGATGGCGGCTACTATGGCTACACCTTC
TRBJ2-2 NA TRBV25-1 many CASSEYSKATGELFF TGTGCCAGCAGTGAATATAGTAAGGCCACCGGGGAGCTGTTTTTT
TRBJ1-4 NA TRBV7-9 NA CASSRQELNEKLFF TGTGCCAGCAGCAGACAGGAGCTAAATGAAAAACTGTTTTTT
TRBJ2-1 NA TRBV7-8 NA CASSLEVRGAEQFF TGTGCCAGCAGCTTAGAGGTTAGGGGGGCTGAGCAGTTCTTC
TRBJ2-1 NA TRBV28 many CASSYIRRGIYEQFF TGTGCCAGCAGTTATATTCGGAGGGGGATTTATGAGCAGTTCTTC
TRBJ2-7 NA TRBV20-1 many CSVRDGPYEQYF TGCAGTGTCCGGGACGGGCCCTACGAGCAGTACTTC
TRBJ2-2 TRBD2 TRBV28 few CASSLSRSGRDTGELFF TGTGCCAGCAGTTTATCCCGAAGCGGGAGGGACACCGGGGAGCTGTTTTTT
TRBJ2-6 NA TRBV7-9 few CASSLVLGANVLTF TGTGCCAGCAGCCTAGTCCTTGGGGCCAACGTCCTGACTTTC
TRBJ1-2 NA TRBV18 NA CASSPIGRPYTF TGTGCCAGCTCACCCATTGGGCGTCCCTACACCTTC
TRBJ1-2 NA TRBV28 NA CASSSNGDGYTF TGTGCCAGCAGTTCAAATGGAGATGGCTACACCTTC
TRBJ2-4 NA TRBV4-3 few CASSQEKSSGDRPAKNIQYF TGCGCCAGCAGCCAAGAAAAGTCTAGCGGAGACAGGCCAGCCAAAAACATTCAGTACTTC
TRBJ2-1 NA TRBV5-4 many CASSGAGDQFF TGTGCCAGCAGTGGGGCAGGGGACCAGTTCTTC
TRBJ2-5 TRBD2 TRBV20-1 NA CSAGSGSGQETQYF TGCAGTGCGGGTAGCGGGAGTGGCCAAGAGACCCAGTACTTC
TRBJ2-7 NA TRBV5-1 many CASSPNRVPHEQYF TGCGCCAGCAGCCCGAACAGGGTACCCCACGAGCAGTACTTC
TRBJ2-1 TRBD2 TRBV3-1 many CASSHSGDEQFF TGCGCCAGCAGCCACAGCGGGGATGAGCAGTTCTTC
TRBJ2-1 TRBD2 TRBV7-9 many CASSLVLDGRASRNEQFF TGTGCCAGCAGCTTAGTCTTAGACGGGAGGGCCTCGAGGAATGAGCAGTTCTTC
TRBJ2-2 TRBD1 TRBV20-1 many CSARDGQGDIGELFF TGCAGTGCTAGAGATGGACAGGGGGATATCGGGGAGCTGTTTTTT
TRBJ2-7 TRBD2 TRBV27 few CASSLSPSSGPSTYEQYF TGTGCCAGCAGTTTATCCCCCTCTAGCGGCCCTAGCACCTACGAGCAGTACTTC
TRBJ2-7 NA TRBV20-1 few CSARDKSSYEQYF TGCAGTGCGAGGGACAAGAGCTCCTACGAGCAGTACTTC
TRBJ2-3 NA TRBV5-1 NA CASNFGAGGTDTQYF TGCGCCAGTAACTTCGGGGCAGGGGGCACAGATACGCAGTATTTT
TRBJ2-2 NA TRBV6-1 NA CASTPVWGNTGELFF TGTGCCAGCACCCCCGTTTGGGGCAACACCGGGGAGCTGTTTTTT
TRBJ2-7 NA TRBV3-1 many CASSRPGGGEQYF TGTGCCAGCAGCCGACCAGGGGGGGGCGAGCAGTACTTC
TRBJ2-1 NA TRBV5-4 few CASSLPRSSYNEQFF TGTGCCAGCAGCTTGCCTAGAAGCTCCTACAATGAGCAGTTCTTC
TRBJ2-7 TRBD1 TRBV28 many CASSPGTGASYEQYF TGTGCCAGCAGTCCCGGGACAGGGGCCAGCTACGAGCAGTACTTC
TRBJ2-3 NA TRBV19 NA CASRGFRTLQYF TGTGCCAGTAGGGGGTTCCGGACATTGCAGTATTTT
TRBJ2-7 TRBD2 TRBV7-2 many CASSLTSGYFYEQYF TGTGCCAGCAGCCTGACTAGCGGGTATTTCTACGAGCAGTACTTC
TRBJ2-3 NA TRBV5-1 many CASSLEGNPDTQYF TGCGCCAGCAGCTTGGAGGGCAACCCAGATACGCAGTATTTT
TRBJ1-5 NA TRBV19 few CASSILLGTNQPQHF TGTGCCAGTAGTATTCTTCTAGGGACCAATCAGCCCCAGCATTTT
TRBJ2-2 NA TRBV2 few CASSEFGGTAGELFF TGTGCCAGCAGTGAATTTGGGGGGACCGCCGGGGAGCTGTTTTTT
TRBJ2-7 TRBD2 TRBV30 many CASTFGAGVSEQYF TGTGCCTCAACCTTTGGGGCGGGAGTGAGCGAGCAGTACTTC
TRBJ2-2 TRBD2 TRBV7-9 NA CASSDLAGGPNTGELFF TGTGCCAGCAGCGATCTAGCGGGAGGGCCCAACACCGGGGAGCTGTTTTTT
TRBJ1-2 NA TRBV11-2 many CASSFDMGGGGYTF TGTGCCAGCAGCTTCGATATGGGAGGTGGCGGCTACACCTTC
TRBJ1-5 NA TRBV20-1 few CSARHDGNQPQHF TGCAGTGCTAGACATGATGGCAATCAGCCCCAGCATTTT
TRBJ2-3 TRBD2 TRBV7-9 many CASSVSGGTDTQYF TGTGCCAGCAGCGTAAGCGGGGGCACAGATACGCAGTATTTT
TRBJ2-1 TRBD2 TRBV10-3 few CAIRPTSGKFDEQFF TGTGCCATCAGACCGACTAGCGGGAAGTTCGATGAGCAGTTCTTC
TRBJ1-1 NA TRBV29-1 few CSVERPMNTEAFF TGCAGCGTTGAGCGTCCAATGAACACTGAAGCTTTCTTT
TRBJ2-3 TRBD1 TRBV5-4 NA CASSFNRGPSTDTQYF TGTGCCAGCAGCTTTAACAGGGGGCCGAGCACAGATACGCAGTATTTT
TRBJ1-1 NA TRBV6-2/TRBV6-3 many CASTIREGRATEAFF TGTGCCAGCACCATAAGGGAGGGTAGGGCCACTGAAGCTTTCTTT
TRBJ2-1 TRBD2 TRBV11-3 many CASSLFWEGYNEQFF TGTGCCAGCAGCTTATTCTGGGAGGGATACAATGAGCAGTTCTTC
TRBJ1-2 TRBD1 TRBV28 many CASSLYRGSDYTF TGTGCCAGCAGTTTGTACAGGGGGTCAGACTACACCTTC
TRBJ2-3 TRBD1 TRBV5-1 many CASSFGDRDENTQYF TGCGCCAGCAGCTTCGGGGACAGGGATGAAAATACGCAGTATTTT
TRBJ1-5 TRBD1 TRBV12-3/TRBV12-4 NA CASRQGAINQPQHF TGTGCCAGCAGGCAGGGGGCGATTAATCAGCCCCAGCATTTT
TRBJ2-7 TRBD2 TRBV7-8 few CASSFGTSGSHEQYF TGTGCCAGCAGCTTCGGGACTAGCGGGAGCCACGAGCAGTACTTC
TRBJ2-5 NA TRBV6-5 few CASSYKGAGLETQYF TGTGCCAGCAGTTACAAGGGGGCGGGATTGGAGACCCAGTACTTC
TRBJ2-7 NA TRBV27 many CASTNLGDRGEQYF TGTGCCAGCACGAATTTGGGGGACCGAGGGGAGCAGTACTTC
TRBJ1-2 NA TRBV5-6 many CASSSSTNYGYTF TGTGCCAGCAGCTCAAGTACTAACTATGGCTACACCTTC
TRBJ1-6 NA TRBV28 many CASSQREFYSPLHF TGTGCCAGCAGTCAAAGGGAGTTCTACTCACCCCTCCACTTT
TRBJ2-1 TRBD1 TRBV20-1 NA CSAEPRQGYNEQFF TGCAGTGCAGAGCCGAGACAGGGTTACAATGAGCAGTTCTTC
TRBJ1-2 NA TRBV28 many CASSEQGNYGYTF TGTGCCAGCAGCGAACAGGGAAACTATGGCTACACCTTC
TRBJ1-5 NA TRBV2 many CASRAVGLRDSNQPQHF TGTGCCAGCAGGGCCGTAGGTTTGCGGGATAGCAATCAGCCCCAGCATTTT
TRBJ2-3 NA TRBV20-1 many CSATRGGTDTQYF TGCAGTGCTACCAGGGGTGGCACAGATACGCAGTATTTT
TRBJ2-2 NA TRBV6-1 few CASRKSVPGELFF TGTGCCAGCAGGAAGAGCGTCCCCGGGGAGCTGTTTTTT
TRBJ2-3 NA TRBV5-1 many CASSLVRAGDDTQYF TGCGCCAGCAGCTTGGTTCGGGCAGGGGACGATACGCAGTATTTT
TRBJ2-2 TRBD1 TRBV5-4 NA CASSRTGGSNTGELFF TGTGCCAGCAGCCGGACAGGGGGTTCGAACACCGGGGAGCTGTTTTTT
TRBJ1-2 NA TRBV12-3/TRBV12-4 many CASSFRRESGYTF TGTGCCAGCAGTTTCCGTAGGGAGTCTGGCTACACCTTC
TRBJ1-2 NA TRBV5-1 few CASSLEGTFYGYTF TGCGCCAGCAGCTTGGAAGGGACTTTCTATGGCTACACCTTC
TRBJ2-7 TRBD1 TRBV3-1 few CASGGQGAFYEQYF TGTGCCAGCGGCGGACAGGGGGCCTTTTACGAGCAGTACTTC
TRBJ1-2 NA TRBV7-3 few CASSLNGDYGYTF TGTGCCAGCAGCTTAAACGGCGACTATGGCTACACCTTC
TRBJ2-5 NA TRBV4-3 few CASGQDFGSSYNEQYF TGCGCCAGCGGCCAAGATTTCGGGAGCTCCTACAATGAGCAGTACTTC
TRBJ1-1 TRBD1 TRBV20-1 many CSARDFPGGRAEAFF TGCAGTGCTAGAGATTTTCCAGGGGGCCGTGCTGAAGCTTTCTTT